This record concerns one T cell receptor beta chain sequence. These data originate in a study of early T cells in non-severe SARS-CoV-2 infection. Study details: Chains were unpaired, as sequencing was done on bulk RNA from unsorted whole blood.

V was shortened by 10 bases and J by 6 bases, with 22 bases between the two germline ends. The CDR3 is 14 residues long. TCRdb called the 5' RACE reads again in MiXCR, with one record for every CDR3 protein. Seen here are some 40,000 distinct CDR3 sequences, about 3.9% observed once, and the top ten hold 10%. This TCR derives from an adult who was a healthcare worker with PCR-confirmed SARS-CoV-2 infection or an uninfected control (not recorded which). The chain combines TRBV12-3 or TRBV12-4 with TRBJ2-7, with D possibly matching TRBD2 (5 bases). Sequencing input: whole blood. CDR3 sequence reads: CATQKTGSRGEQYF. The CDR3 DNA follows: TGTGCCACCCAGAAAACGGGGTCTCGTGGCGAGCAGTACTTC.